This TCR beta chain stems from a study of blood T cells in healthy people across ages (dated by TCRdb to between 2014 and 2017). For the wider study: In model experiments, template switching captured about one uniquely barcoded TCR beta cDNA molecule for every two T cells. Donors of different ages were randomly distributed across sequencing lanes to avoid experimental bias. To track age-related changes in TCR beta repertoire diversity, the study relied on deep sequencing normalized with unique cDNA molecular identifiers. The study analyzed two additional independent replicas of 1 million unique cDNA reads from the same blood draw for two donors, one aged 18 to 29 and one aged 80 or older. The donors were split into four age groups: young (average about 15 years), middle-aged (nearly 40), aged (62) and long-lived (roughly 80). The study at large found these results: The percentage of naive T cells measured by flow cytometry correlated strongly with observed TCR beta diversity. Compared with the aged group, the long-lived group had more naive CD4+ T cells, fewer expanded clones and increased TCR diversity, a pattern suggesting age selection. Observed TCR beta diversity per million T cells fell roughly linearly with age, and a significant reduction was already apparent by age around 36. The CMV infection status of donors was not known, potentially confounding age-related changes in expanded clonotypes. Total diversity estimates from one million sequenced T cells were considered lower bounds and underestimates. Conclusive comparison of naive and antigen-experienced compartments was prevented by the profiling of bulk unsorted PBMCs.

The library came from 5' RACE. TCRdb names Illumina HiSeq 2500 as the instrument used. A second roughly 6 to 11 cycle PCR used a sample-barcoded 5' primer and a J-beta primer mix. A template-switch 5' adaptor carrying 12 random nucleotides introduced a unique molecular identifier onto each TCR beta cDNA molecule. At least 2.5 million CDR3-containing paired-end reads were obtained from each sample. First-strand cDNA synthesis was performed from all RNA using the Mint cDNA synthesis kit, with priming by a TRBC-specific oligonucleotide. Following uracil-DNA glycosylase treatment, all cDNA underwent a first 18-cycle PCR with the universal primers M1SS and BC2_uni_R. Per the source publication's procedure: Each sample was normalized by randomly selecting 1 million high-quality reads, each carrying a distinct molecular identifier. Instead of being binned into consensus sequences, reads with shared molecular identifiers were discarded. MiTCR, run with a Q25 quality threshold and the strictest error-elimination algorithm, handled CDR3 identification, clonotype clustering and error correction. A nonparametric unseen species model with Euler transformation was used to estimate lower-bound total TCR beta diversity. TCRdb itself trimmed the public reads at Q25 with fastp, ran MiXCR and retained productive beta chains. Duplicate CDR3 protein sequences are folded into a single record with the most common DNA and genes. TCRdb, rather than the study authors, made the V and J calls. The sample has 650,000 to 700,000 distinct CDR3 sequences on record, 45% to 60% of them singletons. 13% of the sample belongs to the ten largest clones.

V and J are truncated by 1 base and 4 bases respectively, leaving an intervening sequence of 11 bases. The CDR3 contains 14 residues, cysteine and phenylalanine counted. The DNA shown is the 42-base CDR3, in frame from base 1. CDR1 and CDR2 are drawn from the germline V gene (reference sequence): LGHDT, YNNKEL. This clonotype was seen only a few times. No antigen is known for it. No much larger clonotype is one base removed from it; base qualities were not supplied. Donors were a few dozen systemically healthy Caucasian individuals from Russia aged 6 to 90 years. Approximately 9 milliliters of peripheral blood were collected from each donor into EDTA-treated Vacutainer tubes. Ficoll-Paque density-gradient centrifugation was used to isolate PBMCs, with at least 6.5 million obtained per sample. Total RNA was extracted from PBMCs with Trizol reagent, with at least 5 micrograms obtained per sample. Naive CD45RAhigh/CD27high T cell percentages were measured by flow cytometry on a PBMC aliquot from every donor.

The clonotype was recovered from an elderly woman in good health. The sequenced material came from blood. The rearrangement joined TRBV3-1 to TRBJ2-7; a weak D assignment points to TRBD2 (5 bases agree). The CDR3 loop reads CASSQGGVGYEQYF. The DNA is TGTGCCAGCAGCCAAGGGGGAGTTGGATACGAGCAGTACTTC.